This T cell receptor beta chain was documented in a study of blood T cell repertoires in COVID-19. Across the study: There were acute and convalescent COVID-19 samples, and they came from the United States, Italy and Spain. The cDNA or gDNA used as material had been derived from T cells, B-cell-depleted T cells, or PBMCs.

As originally analysed: Reference gene primer amplification gave estimated nucleated cell counts. Using immunoSEQ multiplex PCR, the repertoire was profiled, and TCRdb retains in-frame clones only, with some absent. V and J calls and clone size come straight from that table; D and trimming were deduced from the DNA. The table has tens of thousands of clones, 75% to 90% seen once. The J segment lost 1 base and the V segment lost 0 bases, leaving 3 bases of the junction unmatched. CDR3 length equals 16 residues. Germline V gene data show CDR1 as WNHNN and CDR2 as SYGVQD (reference sequence). This clonotype was obtained from a man between 25 and 39 years old with acute or convalescent COVID-19. The sample was peripheral blood. The V call is TRBV10-1, the J call TRBJ2-4, with 7 bases identical to TRBD1. The CDR3: CASSESTGAAKNIQYF. The CDR3 nucleotides are TGCGCCAGCAGTGAGTCCACAGGGGCGGCCAAAAACATTCAGTACTTC.